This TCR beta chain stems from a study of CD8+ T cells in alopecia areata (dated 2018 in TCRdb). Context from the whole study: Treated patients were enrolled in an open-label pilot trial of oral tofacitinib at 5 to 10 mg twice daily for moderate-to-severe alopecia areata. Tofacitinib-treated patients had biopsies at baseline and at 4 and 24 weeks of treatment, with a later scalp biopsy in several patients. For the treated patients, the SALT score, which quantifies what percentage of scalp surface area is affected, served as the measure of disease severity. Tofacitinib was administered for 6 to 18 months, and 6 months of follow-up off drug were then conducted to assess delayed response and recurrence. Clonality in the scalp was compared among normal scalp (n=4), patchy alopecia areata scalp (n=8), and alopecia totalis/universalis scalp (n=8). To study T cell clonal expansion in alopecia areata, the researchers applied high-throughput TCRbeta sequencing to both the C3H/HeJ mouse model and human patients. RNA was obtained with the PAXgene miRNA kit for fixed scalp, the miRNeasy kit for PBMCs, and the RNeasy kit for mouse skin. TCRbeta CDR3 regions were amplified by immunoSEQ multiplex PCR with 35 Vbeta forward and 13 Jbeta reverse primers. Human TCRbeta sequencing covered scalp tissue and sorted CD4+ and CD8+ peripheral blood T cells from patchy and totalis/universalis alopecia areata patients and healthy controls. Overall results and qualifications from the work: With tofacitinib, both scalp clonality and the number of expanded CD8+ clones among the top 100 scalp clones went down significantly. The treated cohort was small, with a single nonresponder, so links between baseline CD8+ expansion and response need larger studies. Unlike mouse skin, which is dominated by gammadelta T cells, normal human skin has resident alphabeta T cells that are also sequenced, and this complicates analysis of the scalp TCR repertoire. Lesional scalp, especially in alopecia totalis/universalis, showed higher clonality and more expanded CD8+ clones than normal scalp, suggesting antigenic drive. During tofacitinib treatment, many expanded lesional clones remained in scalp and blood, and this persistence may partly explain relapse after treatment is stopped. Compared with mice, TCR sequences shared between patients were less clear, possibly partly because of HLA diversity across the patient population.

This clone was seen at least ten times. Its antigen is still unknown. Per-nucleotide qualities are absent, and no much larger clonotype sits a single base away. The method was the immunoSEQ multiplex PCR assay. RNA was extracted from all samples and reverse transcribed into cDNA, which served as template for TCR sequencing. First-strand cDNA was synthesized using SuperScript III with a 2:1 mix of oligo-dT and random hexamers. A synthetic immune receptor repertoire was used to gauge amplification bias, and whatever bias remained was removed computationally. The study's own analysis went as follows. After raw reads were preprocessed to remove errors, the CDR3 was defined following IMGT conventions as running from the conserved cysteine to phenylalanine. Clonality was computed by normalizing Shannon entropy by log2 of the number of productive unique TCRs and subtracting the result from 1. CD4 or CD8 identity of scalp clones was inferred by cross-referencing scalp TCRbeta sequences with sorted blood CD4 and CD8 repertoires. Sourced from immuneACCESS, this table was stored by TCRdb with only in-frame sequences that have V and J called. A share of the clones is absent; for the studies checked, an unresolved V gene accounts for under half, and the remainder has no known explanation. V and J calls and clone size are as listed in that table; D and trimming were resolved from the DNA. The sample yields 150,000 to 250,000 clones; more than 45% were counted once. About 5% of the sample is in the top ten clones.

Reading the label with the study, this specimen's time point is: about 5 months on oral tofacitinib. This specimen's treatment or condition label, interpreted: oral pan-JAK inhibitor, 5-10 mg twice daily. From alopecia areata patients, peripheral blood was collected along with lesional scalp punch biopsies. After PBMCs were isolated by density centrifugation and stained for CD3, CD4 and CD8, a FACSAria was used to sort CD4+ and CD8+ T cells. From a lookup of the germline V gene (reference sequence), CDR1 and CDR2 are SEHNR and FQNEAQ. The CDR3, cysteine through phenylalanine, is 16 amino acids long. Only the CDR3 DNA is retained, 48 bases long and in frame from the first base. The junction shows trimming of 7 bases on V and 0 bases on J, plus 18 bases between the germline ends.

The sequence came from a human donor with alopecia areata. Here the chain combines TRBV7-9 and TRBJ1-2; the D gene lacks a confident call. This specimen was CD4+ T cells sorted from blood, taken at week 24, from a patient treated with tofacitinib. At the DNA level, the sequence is TGTGCCAGCACCCCCGACCCGGAGACGGCTAACTATGGCTACACCTTC. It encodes CASTPDPETANYGYTF.